This T cell receptor (beta chain) was identified during a study of blood T cell repertoires in COVID-19. Overall study: COVID-19 samples from acute and convalescent phases originated in the United States, Italy and Spain.

The CDR3 is made up of 15 amino acids. The germline gives CDR1 LGHDT, CDR2 YNNKEL (reference sequence). Losses at the gene ends were 0 bases for V and 8 bases for J; bases not matched to a gene: 6. This table comes from immunoSEQ multiplex PCR, and its TCRdb copy is limited to in-frame clones, with some not included. The sample records some 240,000 clones, about 90% being singletons. Participants were aged about 18 to 89 years from 24 US areas. The V call is TRBV3-1 (or the pseudogene TRBV3-2), the J call TRBJ2-5; TRBD2 agrees at 10 bases. The sequence derives from a woman in her forties with acute COVID-19. Sequencing was done on a sample of PBMCs or T cells enriched from blood (not recorded which). CDR3 sequence reads: CASSQDTASGGTQYF. The CDR3 DNA is TGTGCCAGCAGCCAAGACACGGCTAGCGGGGGTACCCAGTACTTC.